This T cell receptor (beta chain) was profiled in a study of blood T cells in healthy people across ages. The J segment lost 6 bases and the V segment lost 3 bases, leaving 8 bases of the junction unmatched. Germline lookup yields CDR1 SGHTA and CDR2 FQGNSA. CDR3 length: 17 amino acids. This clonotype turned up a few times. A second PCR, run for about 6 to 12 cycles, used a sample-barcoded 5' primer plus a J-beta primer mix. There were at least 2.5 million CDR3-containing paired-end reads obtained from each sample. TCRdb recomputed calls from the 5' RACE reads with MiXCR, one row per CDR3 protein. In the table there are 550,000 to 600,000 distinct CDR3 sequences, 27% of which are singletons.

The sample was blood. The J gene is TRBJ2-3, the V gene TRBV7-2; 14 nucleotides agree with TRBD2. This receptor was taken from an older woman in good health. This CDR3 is CASSLRTSGGSLDTQYF. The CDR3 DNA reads TGTGCCAGCAGCTTGCGGACTAGCGGGGGGTCTCTCGATACGCAGTATTTT.